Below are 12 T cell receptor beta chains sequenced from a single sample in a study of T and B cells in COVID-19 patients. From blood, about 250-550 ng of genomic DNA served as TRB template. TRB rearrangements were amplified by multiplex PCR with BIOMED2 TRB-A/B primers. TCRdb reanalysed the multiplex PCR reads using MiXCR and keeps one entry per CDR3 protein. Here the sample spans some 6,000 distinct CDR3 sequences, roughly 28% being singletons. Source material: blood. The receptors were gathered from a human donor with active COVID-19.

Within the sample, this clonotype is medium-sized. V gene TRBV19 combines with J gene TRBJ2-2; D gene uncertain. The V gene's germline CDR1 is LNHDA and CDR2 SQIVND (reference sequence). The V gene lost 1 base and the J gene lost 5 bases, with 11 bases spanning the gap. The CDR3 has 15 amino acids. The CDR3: CASSIGTLLTGELFF. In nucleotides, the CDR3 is TGTGCCAGTAGTATAGGGACCCTCTTGACCGGGGAGCTGTTTTTT.

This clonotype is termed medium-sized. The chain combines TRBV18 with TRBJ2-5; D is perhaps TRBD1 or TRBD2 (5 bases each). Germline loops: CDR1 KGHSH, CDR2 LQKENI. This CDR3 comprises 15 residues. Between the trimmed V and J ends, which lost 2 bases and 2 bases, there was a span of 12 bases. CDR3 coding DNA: TGTGCCAGCTCACCAGTTAAGGGACGGCAAGAGACCCAGTACTTC. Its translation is CASSPVKGRQETQYF.

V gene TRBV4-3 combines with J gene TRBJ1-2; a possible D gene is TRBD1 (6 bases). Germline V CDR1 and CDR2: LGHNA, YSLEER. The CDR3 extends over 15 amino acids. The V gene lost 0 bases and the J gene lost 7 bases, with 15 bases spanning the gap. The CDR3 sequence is CASSQELARGGGYTF. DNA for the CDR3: TGCGCCAGCAGCCAAGAGTTGGCCAGGGGCGGTGGCTACACCTTC.

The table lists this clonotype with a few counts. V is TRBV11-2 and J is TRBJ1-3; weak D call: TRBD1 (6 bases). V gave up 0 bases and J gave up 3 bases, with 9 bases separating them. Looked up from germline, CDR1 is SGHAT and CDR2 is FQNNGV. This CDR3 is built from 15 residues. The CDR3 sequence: CASSLDQGHGNTIYF. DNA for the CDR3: TGTGCCAGCAGCTTAGATCAGGGGCATGGAAACACCATATATTTT.

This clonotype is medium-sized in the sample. For the CDR3, the DNA is TGCAGCGTTGAATCTGGGGGGCATGGCTACACCTTC. Its translation is CSVESGGHGYTF. The chain carries TRBV29-1 and TRBJ1-2, with a tentative D call TRBD1 (6 bases). The germline V gene encodes CDR1 SQVTM and CDR2 ANQGSEA. Trimming cost V 2 bases and J 6 bases, with 10 bases left between them. The CDR3 covers 12 residues. Full variable domain (remainder filled in from reference TRBV29-1 and TRBJ1-2): SAVISQKPSRDICQRGTSLTIQCQVDSQVTMMFWYRQQPGQSLTLIATANQGSEATYESGFVIDKFPISRPNLTFSTLTVSNMSPEDSSIYLCSVESGGHGYTFGSGTRLTVV.

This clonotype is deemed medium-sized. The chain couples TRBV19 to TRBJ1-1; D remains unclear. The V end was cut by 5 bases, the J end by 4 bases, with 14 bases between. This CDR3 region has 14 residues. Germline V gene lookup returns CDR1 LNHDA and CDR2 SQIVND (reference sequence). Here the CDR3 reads CASSVYDPSTEAFF. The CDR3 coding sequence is TGTGCCAGTAGTGTCTACGATCCTAGCACTGAAGCTTTCTTT.

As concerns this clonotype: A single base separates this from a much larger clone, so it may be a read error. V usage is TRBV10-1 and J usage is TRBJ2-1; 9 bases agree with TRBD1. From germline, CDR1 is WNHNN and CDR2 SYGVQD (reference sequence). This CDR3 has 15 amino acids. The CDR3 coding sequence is TGTGTCAGCAGTCGGGGCGGGACAGGGATCAATGAGCAGTTCTTC. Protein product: CVSSRGGTGINEQFF.

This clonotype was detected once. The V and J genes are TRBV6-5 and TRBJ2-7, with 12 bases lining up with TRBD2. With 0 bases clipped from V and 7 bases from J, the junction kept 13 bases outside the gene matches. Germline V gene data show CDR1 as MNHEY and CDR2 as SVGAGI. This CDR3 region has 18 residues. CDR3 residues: CASSYSISLAGGPREQYF. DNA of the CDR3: TGTGCCAGCAGTTACTCGATCTCTCTAGCGGGGGGGCCTAGGGAGCAGTACTTC.

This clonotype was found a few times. The CDR3 reads CASSGPGGPSGETQYF. CDR3 in DNA: TGTGCCAGCAGTGGTCCCGGGGGGCCCTCCGGCGAGACCCAGTACTTC. The V call is TRBV6-1, the J call TRBJ2-5, with D possibly TRBD2 on 7 matching bases. This CDR3 is 16 amino acids long. The germline V gene encodes CDR1 MNHNS and CDR2 SASEGT. V was trimmed by 4 bases and J by 5 bases, leaving 20 bases between them.

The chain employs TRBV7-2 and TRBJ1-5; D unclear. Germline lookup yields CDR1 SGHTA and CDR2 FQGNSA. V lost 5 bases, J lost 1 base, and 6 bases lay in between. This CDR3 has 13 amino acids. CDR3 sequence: CASSDKSNQPQHF. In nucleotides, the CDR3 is TGTGCCAGCAGCGACAAAAGCAATCAGCCCCAGCATTTT.

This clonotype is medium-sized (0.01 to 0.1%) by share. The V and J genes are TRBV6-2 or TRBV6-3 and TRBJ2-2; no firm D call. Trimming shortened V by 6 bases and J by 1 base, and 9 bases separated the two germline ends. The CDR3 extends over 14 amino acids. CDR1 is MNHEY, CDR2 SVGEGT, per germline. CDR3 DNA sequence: TGTGCCAGCAGGCCCCCGGGGAACACCGGGGAGCTGTTTTTT. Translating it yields CASRPPGNTGELFF.

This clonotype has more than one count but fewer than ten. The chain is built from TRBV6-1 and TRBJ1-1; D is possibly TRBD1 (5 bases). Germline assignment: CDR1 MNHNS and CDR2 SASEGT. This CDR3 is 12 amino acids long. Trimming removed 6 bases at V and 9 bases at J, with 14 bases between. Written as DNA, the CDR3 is TGTGCCAGCAGCCAAGACAGTAAAAAAGCTTTCTTT. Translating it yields CASSQDSKKAFF.